This TCR beta chain is drawn from a study of beta chain features in type 1 diabetes. On this clone: Its antigen is currently unknown.

Overall study findings and caveats: Fewer junction insertions and more nucleotide deletions appeared in type 1 diabetes patients. Shorter TCRB CDR3s, moderately but significantly so, marked every one of the four CD4+ subsets in Type 1 diabetes patients.

Reverse transcription of all isolated RNA meant that expressed TCRB transcripts were sequenced. Assay used: immunoSEQ multiplex PCR; TCRdb lists only in-frame clones, some missing. The data hold approximately 730,000 clones, with roughly 12% observed a single time. Germline V lookup: CDR1 SGHTA, CDR2 FQGTGA. This CDR3 is built from 14 residues. V lost 0 bases, J lost 4 bases, and 6 bases lay in between. The sequencing sample was made of naive CD4+ T cells from blood. This rearrangement joins TRBV7-3 to TRBJ2-2, with unresolved D. This clonotype was sampled from a man between 18 and 29 years old with type 1 diabetes. CDR3 in DNA: TGTGCCAGCAGCTTAACCCTAATCACCGGGGAGCTGTTTTTT. Its translation: CASSLTLITGELFF.